The 16 T cell receptor beta chains in this list originate from one sample, sequenced in a study of cytomegalovirus exposure and HLA in healthy donors. It was with 60 Vbeta and 13 Jbeta primers that the PCR ran. Method: immunoSEQ multiplex PCR; TCRdb's copy keeps in-frame clones and lacks some. This sample has around 120,000 clones, with around 76% found just once. Input material: PBMCs. The receptors were sampled from a man in his fifties or sixties in good health and CMV-seropositive.

This chain uses TRBV5-6 with TRBJ1-2, with 8 bases that match TRBD1. With V trimmed by 4 bases and J by 4 bases, 9 bases remained unmatched. The CDR3 length is 15 residues. In germline, CDR1 is SGHDT, CDR2 YYEEEE. DNA of the CDR3: TGTGCCAGCAGCCTCGGGACAGGCAGAGTCTATGGCTACACCTTC. It encodes CASSLGTGRVYGYTF.

This clone came up a few times. This sequence joins TRBV5-1 and TRBJ1-2; 9 bases align to TRBD1. This CDR3 is 15 amino acids long. Germline V gene lookup returns CDR1 SGHRS and CDR2 YFSETQ. Trimming removed 1 base from V and 8 bases from J; junction bases left unmatched: 9. As DNA, the CDR3 is TGCGCCAGCAGCTTGCCACTGGGACAGGGTGGAGGCTACACCTTC. Translated, it gives CASSLPLGQGGGYTF. The full variable domain, rest sourced from reference TRBV5-1 and TRBJ1-2, is KAGVTQTPRYLIKTRGQQVTLSCSPISGHRSVSWYQQTPGQGLQFLFEYFSETQRNKGNFPGRFSGRQFSNSRSEMNVSTLELGDSALYLCASSLPLGQGGGYTFGSGTRLTVV.

This clone was detected a few times. The gene calls are TRBV5-1 and TRBJ2-7; 8 positions match TRBD1. The CDR3 extends over 14 amino acids. Germline V gives CDR1 SGHRS, CDR2 YFSETQ. The trim removed 3 bases at V and 4 bases at J, leaving 6 bases unmatched. CDR3 bases: TGCGCCAGCAGCTCTTGGACAGGGCTTTACGAGCAGTACTTC. It yields the protein CASSSWTGLYEQYF.

This CDR3 reads CASSIQQGIGYEQYF. In DNA, the CDR3 is TGCGCCAGCAGCATTCAGCAGGGGATCGGCTACGAGCAGTACTTC. The chain couples TRBV5-1 to TRBJ2-7; D perhaps matches TRBD1 (6 bases). V was trimmed by 4 bases and J by 3 bases, leaving 17 bases between them. Germline V gene data show CDR1 as SGHRS and CDR2 as YFSETQ. The CDR3 length is 15 residues.

This clone was seen a few times. The chain uses TRBV5-1 and TRBJ2-2; D not resolved. This CDR3 is 15 amino acids long. The V and J ends lost 0 bases and 1 base respectively, with 7 bases between them. Germline V gives CDR1 SGHRS, CDR2 YFSETQ. Here the CDR3 DNA reads TGCGCCAGCAGCTTGGATGCCGGGAACACCGGGGAGCTGTTTTTT. Amino acid sequence: CASSLDAGNTGELFF.

The CDR3 coding sequence is TGTGCCAGCAGCTTAGATGCAGACGAGCAGTACTTC. Its protein is CASSLDADEQYF. V usage is TRBV11-3 and J usage is TRBJ2-7; D call uncertain. V was pared by 0 bases and J by 5 bases, with 5 bases between. The CDR3 has 12 amino acids. Germline V lookup: CDR1 SGHNT, CDR2 YENEEA.

The rearrangement uses TRBV10-3 and TRBJ1-3, with 8 nucleotides matching TRBD1. In germline, CDR1 is ENHRY, CDR2 SYGVKD. The CDR3 covers 16 residues. V shed 6 bases, J shed 2 bases, and the junction held 9 bases outside the gene matches. CDR3 residues: CAISKKTGGPGNTIYF. As DNA, the CDR3 is TGTGCCATCAGCAAGAAAACAGGGGGTCCTGGAAACACCATATATTTT.

The rearrangement joins TRBV5-4 to TRBJ1-1, with a weak D call TRBD1 (5 bases). The ends were cut back, 1 base at V and 1 base at J, with 11 bases in the middle. The CDR3 consists of 15 residues. The germline V gene has CDR1 SGHNT and CDR2 YYREEE (reference sequence). The CDR3 sequence: CASSLMETANTEAFF. DNA of the CDR3: TGTGCCAGCAGCTTGATGGAGACAGCGAACACTGAAGCTTTCTTT.

The CDR3 here is CAISRQTNTEAFF. CDR3 coding DNA: TGTGCCATCAGTCGACAGACTAACACTGAAGCTTTCTTT. This rearrangement joins TRBV10-3 to TRBJ1-1, with a possible D match to TRBD1 (5 bases). Trimming pared 5 bases from V and 2 bases from J, leaving 9 bases between. Germline lookup yields CDR1 ENHRY and CDR2 SYGVKD. The CDR3 has 13 amino acids.

The chain has TRBV19 and TRBJ2-3; a weak D match, TRBD2 (6 bases). Germline CDR1 LNHDA, CDR2 SQIVND (reference sequence). V was cut by 7 bases and J by 2 bases, with 13 bases left in between. This CDR3 region has 14 residues. CDR3 nucleotide sequence: TGTGCCAGTACTATGGGAGGTTACACAGATACGCAGTATTTT. This codes for CASTMGGYTDTQYF.

This rearrangement joins TRBV29-1 to TRBJ1-2; D may be TRBD1 (6 bases). The CDR3 is 11 amino acids. Germline-derived CDR1 and CDR2 are SQVTM and ANQGSEA. V shed 4 bases and J shed 3 bases, with 6 bases lying between them. CDR3 nucleotides: TGCAGCGTTGGACAGGACTATGGCTACACCTTC. Amino acids: CSVGQDYGYTF.

This CDR3 is CASSADISGNTIYF. Here the CDR3 DNA reads TGTGCCAGCAGCGCAGATATCTCTGGAAACACCATATATTTT. V gene TRBV6-1 combines with J gene TRBJ1-3, with D hard to call. The V end was cut by 6 bases, the J end by 0 bases, with 9 bases between. Germline V gene lookup returns CDR1 MNHNS and CDR2 SASEGT. The CDR3 covers 14 residues.

V usage is TRBV21-1 and J usage is TRBJ2-5; the table's D call, TRBD2, was not checked against the DNA. TRBV21-1 is a recognized pseudogene. CDR3 length equals 16 residues. CDR3 DNA sequence: TGTGCCAGCAGCAAAGTTAGCGGGGGGGAACAAGAGACCCAGTACTTC. Amino acid sequence: CASSKVSGGEQETQYF.

This clone has more than one count but fewer than ten. The J gene is TRBJ1-2, the V gene TRBV5-4, with unresolved D. Trimming cost V 5 bases and J 3 bases, with 8 bases left between them. The CDR3 has 12 residues. CDR1 and CDR2 from the germline V gene are SGHNT and YYREEE (reference sequence). The CDR3 nucleotides read TGTGCCAGCAGTCCAGAGGACTATGGCTACACCTTC. It encodes CASSPEDYGYTF.

The rearrangement links TRBV7-8 to TRBJ2-1; 9 positions agree with TRBD2. The CDR3 length is 17 residues. J lost 4 bases, V lost 2 bases, and 9 bases had no gene match. Germline CDR1 reads SGHVS; CDR2 reads FQNEAQ. CDR3 bases: TGTGCCAGCAGCTTAAACGGGGTTGCGGGAGGGTACAATGAGCAGTTCTTC. Protein product: CASSLNGVAGGYNEQFF.

The V gene is TRBV5-1, the J gene TRBJ1-5; 9 bases are shared with TRBD1. V gave up 4 bases and J gave up 6 bases; unmatched junction bases: 5. This CDR3 region has 14 residues. The germline gives CDR1 SGHRS, CDR2 YFSETQ. CDR3 sequence (DNA): TGCGCCAGCAGCGACGGACAGGGGAGTCAGCCCCAGCATTTT. Translating gives CASSDGQGSQPQHF.